This T cell receptor (beta chain) originates from a study of shared clonotypes between healthy human individuals. The sorted-subset replicate PCRs were given about 200 ng DNA, which is tens of thousands of T cell genomes. The assay was immunoSEQ multiplex PCR, and TCRdb's table has in-frame clones only and misses some. This repertoire shows roughly 1,600,000 clones, about 98.5% found once; its top ten account for roughly 0.35%. V lost 5 bases, J lost 4 bases, and 9 bases lay in between. Germline V CDR1 and CDR2: WSHSY, SAAADI. The CDR3 is made up of 13 amino acids. This chain connects TRBV10-2 to TRBJ1-5; D not certain. The material sequenced was naive CD4+ T cells sorted from blood. Subset reported: CD45RA+ positively selected. The clonotype originates from a man aged 25 to 40 in good health. CDR3 sequence (DNA): TGCGCCAGCAGTCCCCGTTCAAATCAGCCCCAGCATTTT. The encoded protein is CASSPRSNQPQHF.